Below, one TCR beta chain is given with its context. These data are taken from a study of CD8 T cells in Susac syndrome. The germline CDR1 and CDR2 sequences are SNHLY and FYNNEI. This CDR3 contains 15 residues. Between the trimmed V and J ends, which lost 2 bases and 0 bases, there was a span of 8 bases. RNA in amounts of about 0.45 to 1 ug was reverse transcribed with random hexamers. TCRdb reprocessed the immunoSEQ multiplex PCR reads via MiXCR and lists one record per CDR3 protein. The sample carries 150,000 to 200,000 distinct CDR3 sequences, approximately 93% recorded once. The sequence was obtained from a human donor with multiple sclerosis. Input material: CD4+ T cells from PBMCs. The chain uses TRBV2 and TRBJ1-5; no reliable D call. The CDR3 bases are TGTGCCAGCAGTGAAAGTCGGAATAGCAATCAGCCCCAGCATTTT. Protein sequence: CASSESRNSNQPQHF.